This T cell receptor (beta chain) was retrieved from a study of T cell responses to AZD1222 COVID-19 vaccine. Generated by immunoSEQ multiplex PCR, the TCRdb table keeps only in-frame clones and is missing some. Among about 160,000 clones, 70% to 90% were seen once, and the ten largest hold approximately 4.3%. The V end was cut by 8 bases, the J end by 6 bases, with 13 bases between. The CDR3 spans 12 residues. The germline gives CDR1 GTSNPN, CDR2 SVGIG (reference sequence). This clonotype was sampled from an adult who received the AZD1222 COVID-19 vaccine. This chain joins TRBV30 and TRBJ1-4, with D perhaps TRBD1 (6 bases). The sample here was peripheral blood, taken 28 days after the second AZD1222 dose. CDR3 amino acids: CAGSGEHEKLFF. CDR3 nucleotides: TGTGCCGGATCAGGGGAACATGAAAAACTGTTTTTT.